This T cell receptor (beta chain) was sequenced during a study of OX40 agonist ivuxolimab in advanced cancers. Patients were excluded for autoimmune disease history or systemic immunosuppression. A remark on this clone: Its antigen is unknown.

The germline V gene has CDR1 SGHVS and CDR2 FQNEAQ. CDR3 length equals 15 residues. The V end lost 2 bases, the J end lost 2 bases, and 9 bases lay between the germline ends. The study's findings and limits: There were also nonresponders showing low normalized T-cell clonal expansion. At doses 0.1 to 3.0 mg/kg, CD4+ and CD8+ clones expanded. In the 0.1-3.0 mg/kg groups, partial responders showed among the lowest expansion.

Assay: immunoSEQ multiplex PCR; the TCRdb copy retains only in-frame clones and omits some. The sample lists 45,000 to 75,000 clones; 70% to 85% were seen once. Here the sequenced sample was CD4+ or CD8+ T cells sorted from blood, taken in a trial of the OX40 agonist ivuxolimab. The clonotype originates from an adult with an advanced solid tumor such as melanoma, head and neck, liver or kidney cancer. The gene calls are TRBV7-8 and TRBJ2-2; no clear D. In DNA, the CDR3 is TGTGCCAGCAGCTTAACACTGGACAACACCGGGGAGCTGTTTTTT. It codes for CASSLTLDNTGELFF.